The 25 T cell receptor beta chains listed next were all sequenced from one sample in a study of blood T cell repertoires in COVID-19. Repertoires were generated with immunoSEQ multiplex PCR, while TCRdb's copy carries only in-frame clones and drops some. The data show 250,000 to 350,000 clones, approximately 90% seen once. Sequenced: peripheral blood. The receptors originated from a woman aged 45-60 years with active or convalescent COVID-19.

This clone showed up just once. This sequence joins TRBV30 and TRBJ2-1, with 10 bases identical to TRBD2. The germline gives CDR1 GTSNPN, CDR2 SVGIG (reference sequence). The CDR3 totals 14 residues. Trimming took 5 bases from V and 9 from J; bases not matched to a gene: 10. The CDR3 region is CAWDPAGGPSEQFF. The CDR3 region has the DNA TGTGCCTGGGACCCAGCGGGAGGGCCATCTGAGCAGTTCTTC.

The rearrangement links TRBV6-2 or TRBV6-3 to TRBJ1-6; D is possibly TRBD1 (6 bases). The CDR3 runs to 13 residues. Germline V gene sequence: CDR1 MNHEY, CDR2 SVGEGT. With 6 bases removed from V and 10 bases from J, the gap between germline ends came to 13 bases. The chain's CDR3 is CASSGQTESPLHF. The CDR3, as DNA: TGTGCCAGCAGCGGACAGACAGAATCACCCCTCCACTTT.

V gene TRBV18 combines with J gene TRBJ2-7, with 8 bases fitting TRBD1. CDR3 length equals 15 residues. The V gene end was trimmed by 4 bases and the J gene end by 4 bases; junction bases not matched to a gene: 9. Looked up from germline, CDR1 is KGHSH and CDR2 is LQKENI. The CDR3, as DNA: TGTGCCAGCTCACAAATCCCGACAGGGGAATACGAGCAGTACTTC. It translates to CASSQIPTGEYEQYF. Full variable domain (remainder filled in from reference TRBV18 and TRBJ2-7): NAGVMQNPRHLVRRRGQEARLRCSPMKGHSHVYWYRQLPEEGLKFMVYLQKENIIDESGMPKERFSAEFPKEGPSILRIQQVVRGDSAAYFCASSQIPTGEYEQYFGPGTRLTVT.

The J gene is TRBJ2-2, the V gene TRBV7-6; TRBD2 agrees at 7 bases. The CDR3 consists of 15 residues. Germline loops: CDR1 SGHVS, CDR2 FNYEAQ. J was trimmed by 7 bases and V by 4 bases; bases with no gene match: 9. The CDR3 DNA is TGTGCCAGCAGCTCCCCTAGCTCTAGCGGCGGGGAGCTGTTTTTT. Protein: CASSSPSSSGGELFF.

This sequence joins TRBV27 and TRBJ2-1, with TRBD1 as a possible D gene (6 bases). CDR3 size: 15 residues. V was pared by 1 base and J by 5 bases, with 12 bases between. In germline, CDR1 is MNHEY, CDR2 SMNVEV (reference sequence). The CDR3 DNA reads TGTGCCAGCAGTTTATATTCCCAGGGGAACAATGAGCAGTTCTTC. Its translation is CASSLYSQGNNEQFF.

This clone has a single count. The junction departs from germline at one end; a sequencing error may be responsible. The V call is TRBV7-7, the J call TRBJ2-1; 7 bases map to TRBD1. This CDR3 is 17 amino acids long. From germline, CDR1 is SSHAT and CDR2 FNYEAQ (reference sequence). As DNA, the CDR3 is TGTGCTAGCAGCCCGCTAGGTTCAAGGGGGCCCTACAATGAGCAGTTCTTC. Its protein product is CASSPLGSRGPYNEQFF.

The chain uses TRBV5-8 and TRBJ2-3; D gene unclear. V was cut by 0 bases and J by 0 bases, with 11 bases left in between. CDR1 and CDR2 (germline): SGHTS, YDEGEE. The CDR3 is 16 residues long. The CDR3: CASSLGAGLSTDTQYF. The CDR3 bases are TGTGCCAGCAGCTTGGGGGCAGGCCTCAGCACAGATACGCAGTATTTT. Filled out from reference TRBV5-8 and TRBJ2-3, the complete variable domain reads EAGVTQSPTHLIKTRGQQATLRCSPISGHTSVYWYQQALGLGLQFLLWYDEGEERNRGNFPPRFSGRQFPNYSSELNVNALELEDSALYLCASSLGAGLSTDTQYFGPGTRLTVL.

The CDR3 loop is CASSSYGTGAYEQYF. In nucleotides, the CDR3 is TGTGCCAGCAGTTCTTACGGGACAGGGGCCTACGAGCAGTACTTC. The rearrangement joins TRBV6-2 or TRBV6-3 to TRBJ2-7; 10 nucleotides align to TRBD1. The CDR3 totals 15 residues. Germline assignment: CDR1 MNHEY and CDR2 SVGEGT. The ends lost 4 bases at V and 2 bases at J; junction bases unmatched: 5.

For the CDR3, the DNA is TGCGCCAGCAGCCAAGATCGCGACAGTTTATATGGCTACACCTTC. This sequence encodes CASSQDRDSLYGYTF. The chain couples TRBV4-3 to TRBJ1-2; D is possibly TRBD1 (5 bases). CDR3 length: 15 residues. The germline gives CDR1 LGHNA, CDR2 YSLEER. V lost 0 bases and J 5 bases, leaving 13 bases between the germline ends.

The V gene is TRBV3-1 (or the pseudogene TRBV3-2), the J gene TRBJ2-7; 8 bases fit TRBD2. This CDR3 is 14 amino acids long. Germline loops: CDR1 LGHDT, CDR2 YNNKEL (reference sequence). With 2 bases clipped from V and 2 bases from J, the junction kept 2 bases outside the gene matches. The CDR3 bases are TGTGCCAGCAGCCAACGGGGGGGAACCTACGAGCAGTACTTC. It yields the protein CASSQRGGTYEQYF.

The chain recombines TRBV28 with TRBJ2-7, with 11 positions matching TRBD1. Germline V gives CDR1 MDHEN, CDR2 SYDVKM. V gave up 4 bases and J gave up 0 bases; unmatched junction bases: 17. The CDR3 totals 20 residues. The DNA for the CDR3 is TGTGCCAGCAGTTACAATCGCCGGGACAGGGGGACGGAGAGCTCCTACGAGCAGTACTTC. It translates to CASSYNRRDRGTESSYEQYF.

The V call is TRBV5-3, the J call TRBJ1-1; 7 positions match TRBD1. Being an ORF, TRBV5-3 has a function that is uncertain. The CDR3 length is 16 residues. J lost 0 bases, V lost 5 bases, and 10 bases had no gene match. CDR3 region: CARSPTGVSLNTEAFF. The CDR3 coding sequence is TGTGCCAGAAGTCCAACAGGGGTGTCCCTGAACACTGAAGCTTTCTTT.

The gene calls are TRBV28 and TRBJ1-1, with 7 bases fitting TRBD1. The CDR3 sequence is 15 residues long. Germline CDR1 MDHEN, CDR2 SYDVKM. V lost 4 bases, J lost 0 bases, and 5 bases stayed unmatched. The CDR3 region has the DNA TGTGCCAGCAGTTCCCTCGGGACAGTGAACACTGAAGCTTTCTTT. Protein product: CASSSLGTVNTEAFF.

The V and J genes are TRBV11-3 and TRBJ1-1; TRBD1 agrees at 7 bases. The J segment lost 11 bases and the V segment lost 5 bases, leaving 11 bases of the junction unmatched. The CDR3 runs to 13 residues. Looked up from germline, CDR1 is SGHNT and CDR2 is YENEEA. The CDR3 sequence: CASSPRQGSFAFF. The CDR3 DNA sequence: TGTGCCAGCAGCCCTCGACAGGGCTCTTTTGCTTTCTTT.

The chain couples TRBV4-2 to TRBJ2-5; no definite D call. The V and J ends lost 1 base and 5 bases respectively, with 11 bases between them. This CDR3 has 14 residues. The V gene's germline CDR1 is LGHNA and CDR2 YNFKEQ. The CDR3, as DNA: TGTGCCAGCAGCCAAGTTGACCGGCGGGAGACCCAGTACTTC. This sequence encodes CASSQVDRRETQYF.

This chain links TRBV6-2 or TRBV6-3 with TRBJ2-1; maybe TRBD1 (5 bases). Between the trimmed V and J ends, which lost 6 bases and 4 bases, there was a span of 10 bases. CDR1 and CDR2 (germline): MNHEY, SVGEGT. The CDR3 spans 13 residues. DNA for the CDR3: TGTGCCAGCAGCTCAACAGGTTACAATGAGCAGTTCTTC. Translation gives CASSSTGYNEQFF.

The CDR3 DNA reads TGTGCCAGCTCCGGGACTTACACCTACGAGCAGTACTTC. Translation: CASSGTYTYEQYF. V usage is TRBV25-1 and J usage is TRBJ2-7, with D possibly matching TRBD2 (6 bases). The CDR3 consists of 13 residues. The germline gives CDR1 MGHDK, CDR2 SYGVNS. V lost 8 bases and J lost 2, with 13 bases in between.

J is TRBJ1-1 and V is TRBV4-2; 7 nucleotides align to TRBD1. The CDR3 consists of 14 residues. Germline V gene sequence: CDR1 LGHNA, CDR2 YNFKEQ. J lost 1 base, V lost 4 bases, and 3 bases had no gene match. The CDR3 here is CASSPGTANTEAFF. CDR3 in DNA: TGTGCCAGCAGCCCCGGGACAGCGAACACTGAAGCTTTCTTT.

This clone was counted a single time. The rearrangement joins TRBV30 to TRBJ2-5; weak D call: TRBD2 (5 bases). The CDR3 loop spans 13 amino acids. The germline V gene has CDR1 GTSNPN and CDR2 SVGIG (reference sequence). V lost 8 bases, J lost 2 bases, and 15 bases lay in between. The CDR3 DNA reads TGTGCCCGGGGATTACATGAACAAGAGACCCAGTACTTC. It encodes CARGLHEQETQYF.

CDR3 residues: CAVQGVSGELFF. The CDR3 nucleotides read TGTGCCGTCCAGGGGGTCTCCGGGGAGCTGTTTTTT. The chain uses TRBV6-5 and TRBJ2-2; 7 positions agree with TRBD1. CDR1 MNHEY and CDR2 SVGAGI come from the germline V gene. The CDR3 runs to 12 residues. V gave up 11 bases and J gave up 6 bases; unmatched junction bases: 6.

The chain combines TRBV5-1 with TRBJ2-7, with a tentative D call TRBD1 (6 bases). CDR3 size: 18 residues. Trimming cost V 1 base and J 3 bases, with 23 bases left between them. Germline-derived CDR1 and CDR2 are SGHRS and YFSETQ. The CDR3 nucleotides are TGCGCCAGCAGCTTGCGGAGTGCCCAAGGACAGAGAGACTACGAGCAGTACTTC. Residues: CASSLRSAQGQRDYEQYF.

The chain employs TRBV5-1 and TRBJ1-6; 9 nucleotides agree with TRBD1. V shed 4 bases and J 7 bases; nucleotides not matched to a gene: 6. Germline V gives CDR1 SGHRS, CDR2 YFSETQ. The CDR3 covers 15 residues. The CDR3 is CASSRPDRGNSPLHF. In DNA form, the CDR3 reads TGCGCCAGCAGCCGGCCGGACAGGGGAAATTCACCCCTCCACTTT.

The chain recombines TRBV24-1 with TRBJ1-5; D perhaps matches TRBD1 (5 bases). CDR3 length: 12 amino acids. The ends were cut back, 11 bases at V and 2 bases at J, with 9 bases in the middle. Germline CDR1 and CDR2: KGHDR and SFDVKD. CDR3 bases: TGTGCCATCGCGACAGGCAATCAGCCCCAGCATTTT. As protein: CAIATGNQPQHF.

The V and J genes are TRBV3-1 (or the pseudogene TRBV3-2) and TRBJ1-6; TRBD1 might be the D (6 bases). Per the germline V gene, CDR1 is LGHDT and CDR2 is YNNKEL (reference sequence). The CDR3 is made up of 16 amino acids. V was pared by 0 bases and J by 9 bases, with 15 bases between. The CDR3 sequence is CASSQDLGGIGSPLHF. The DNA of the CDR3 is TGTGCCAGCAGCCAAGATCTAGGGGGTATTGGTTCACCCCTCCACTTT.

CDR3 loop: CASSLLGQGSRTQYF. The CDR3, as DNA: TGTGCCAGCAGTCTCTTAGGACAGGGGAGTAGGACGCAGTATTTT. The chain uses TRBV28 and TRBJ2-3, with 9 bases that match TRBD1. V was pared by 5 bases and J by 9 bases, with 12 bases of the junction left unmatched. The CDR3 extends over 15 amino acids. Germline V gene data show CDR1 as MDHEN and CDR2 as SYDVKM.